This entry lists 5 T cell receptor beta chains sequenced from one sample in a study of T cell repertoires in cytomegalovirus infection (dated by TCRdb to between 2018 and 2021). According to the study, the label for this sample's treatment or condition signals: in vitro stimulation with specific CMV peptide epitopes to enrich CMV-specific T cells. Reads for this sample came from an Illumina HiSeq 1500. TCRdb cleaned the public reads at Q25 with fastp, built clones with MiXCR and kept in-frame beta chains. Each entry is one CDR3 protein sequence, shown with its most common DNA and genes. The sample profile shows around 800,000 distinct CDR3 sequences; approximately 32% of them were found once. Of the sample, over 10% falls within the top ten clones. Their antigen targets remain unknown. Sequences were derived from cultured CD8+ T cells from PBMCs, sampled from culture after CMV antigen stimulation. The receptors shown here come from a human donor in good health (CMV status not recorded). Some clones in this sample may be carry-over from other donors' samples.

The chain has TRBV7-6 and TRBJ1-6; no reliable D call. This CDR3 contains 14 residues. Germline V gene data show CDR1 as SGHVS and CDR2 as FNYEAQ. V lost 4 bases and J 5 bases, leaving 9 bases between the germline ends. CDR3 in amino acids: CASSSSGNNSPLHF. In DNA form, the CDR3 reads TGTGCCAGCAGCTCTTCCGGGAATAATTCACCCCTCCACTTT.

The J gene is TRBJ1-3, the V gene TRBV7-2; a possible D gene is TRBD1 (6 bases). Germline CDR1 SGHTA, CDR2 FQGNSA. Trimming took 1 base from V and 4 from J, leaving 8 bases between them. The CDR3 contains 14 residues. CDR3 amino acids: CASSLGGHGNTIYF. The CDR3 DNA follows: TGTGCCAGCAGCTTAGGGGGGCACGGAAACACCATATATTTT. The full variable domain, with the rest looked up from reference TRBV7-2 and TRBJ1-3, is GAGVSQSPSNKVTEKGKDVELRCDPISGHTALYWYRQSLGQGLEFLIYFQGNSAPDKSGLPSDRFSAERTGGSVSTLTIQRTQQEDSAVYLCASSLGGHGNTIYFGEGSWLTVV.

Only a few counts were recorded for this clonotype. The rearrangement uses TRBV6-2 or TRBV6-3 and TRBJ1-1; D gene ambiguous. Germline CDR1 reads MNHEY; CDR2 reads SVGEGT. The CDR3 length is 12 residues. V shed 2 bases and J shed 8 bases, with 9 bases lying between them. The chain's CDR3 is CASSYGVMEAFF. The CDR3 coding sequence is TGTGCCAGCAGTTACGGGGTTATGGAAGCTTTCTTT.

This clonotype was picked up one time. This chain joins TRBV19 and TRBJ2-7, with D possibly called TRBD1 or TRBD2 (5 bases each). Trimming took 11 bases from V and 3 from J, leaving 20 bases between them. The CDR3 sequence is 14 residues long. Germline values: CDR1 LNHDA, CDR2 SQIVND (reference sequence). The CDR3 nucleotides read TGTGCCGGTCTCCCCGGGACCACTCACTACGAGCAGTACGTC. Translated: CAGLPGTTHYEQYV.

J is TRBJ1-6 and V is TRBV2; D is ambiguous. From germline, CDR1 is SNHLY and CDR2 FYNNEI. The CDR3 has 16 residues. V dropped 3 bases and J dropped 0 bases, with 9 bases sitting between them. Written as DNA, the CDR3 is TGTGCCAGCAGTGACGTATACAGCTCCTATAATTCACCCCTCCACTTT. This codes for CASSDVYSSYNSPLHF.